This is a list of T cell receptor beta chains from one sample in a study of OX40 agonist ivuxolimab in advanced cancers. The data were produced by immunoSEQ multiplex PCR, yet TCRdb's version contains in-frame clones alone and is incomplete. The sample has some 97,000 clones, about nine tenths seen once. The sequenced sample was CD4+ or CD8+ T cells sorted from blood, obtained in a trial of the OX40 agonist ivuxolimab. The receptors shown here come from an adult with an advanced solid tumor such as melanoma, head and neck, liver or kidney cancer. Both conserved end residues are part of each CDR3. Each record gives: V gene, J gene, CDR3 protein.

TRBV7-9	TRBJ2-7	CASSFQYEQYF
TRBV20-1	TRBJ1-1	CSASRGRGAFF
TRBV11-2	TRBJ2-1	CASSSRNPGLNNEQFF
TRBV19	TRBJ1-2	CASSIQTADYGYTF
TRBV28	TRBJ2-7	CASSFRASGARRQYF
TRBV7-9	TRBJ2-7	CASSQTTVSYEQYF
TRBV28	TRBJ2-7	CASRGVTYEQYF
TRBV7-2	TRBJ2-1	CASSLRWGLDSYNEQFF
TRBV7-2	TRBJ2-7	CASSLEAGTGAYEQYF
TRBV13	TRBJ1-2	CASDRALANYGYTF
TRBV7-3	TRBJ2-2	CASSLRTGGTGELFF
TRBV18	TRBJ2-1	CASSPKGAQTGSSYNEQFF
TRBV4-1	TRBJ2-1	CASSQFEAGGNEQFF
TRBV19	TRBJ1-2	CASSNDRLNYGYTF
TRBV14	TRBJ2-3	CASSQELRSDTQYF
TRBV7-2	TRBJ2-3	CASSLGPDTQYF
TRBV28	TRBJ2-5	CASRYRETQYF
TRBV10-3	TRBJ1-5	CAVSGGGSNQPQHF
TRBV6-6	TRBJ1-5	CASSSRGPSNQPQHF
TRBV7-2	TRBJ2-1	CASSPSGGVGYNEQFF
TRBV18	TRBJ1-1	CASSQQTGVTEAFF
TRBV5-1	TRBJ1-4	CASSSQGGNEKLFF
TRBV19	TRBJ1-4	CASRKDREYEKLFF
TRBV4-2	TRBJ2-1	CASSQGSGGANEQFF
TRBV6-6	TRBJ1-1	CASSQDSMGEAFF
TRBV9	TRBJ2-7	CASSVVAGTGVEQYF
TRBV6-1	TRBJ2-7	CASSDISGPSYEQYF
TRBV19	TRBJ2-7	CASSIRTGTYEQYF
TRBV18	TRBJ2-5	CASSPGQGIETQYF
TRBV7-2	TRBJ1-1	CASSLGQGGSEAFF
TRBV30	TRBJ1-5	CAWSVGGFGQPQHF
TRBV10-1	TRBJ2-3	CASSRDSTDTQYF
TRBV4-3	TRBJ2-5	CASSQDFGQETQYF
TRBV15	TRBJ2-5	CATSREYQETQYF
TRBV7-8	TRBJ2-1	CASSFLVGDEQFF
TRBV5-1	TRBJ2-7	CASSTGLADREQYF
TRBV29-1	TRBJ1-2	CSVRLNGRVNYGYTF
TRBV7-9	TRBJ2-3	CASSLGLGIFSDTQYF
TRBV5-5	TRBJ1-3	CASSGRGGSGNTIYF
TRBV18	TRBJ2-5	CASSATGAETQYF
TRBV28	TRBJ1-2	CASSLTPFGANYGYTF
TRBV20-1	TRBJ1-1	CSAGRDTEAFF
TRBV10-3	TRBJ1-2	CAIRETGVGNYGYTF
TRBV5-1	TRBJ1-3	CASSKDRGSSSGNTIYF
TRBV7-3	TRBJ2-5	CASSLGQGEETQYF
TRBV11-2	TRBJ1-4	CASSLGPREKLFF
TRBV5-1	TRBJ2-5	CASLRTSGMGAETQYF
TRBV7-2	TRBJ2-7	CASSFHGGEQYF
TRBV7-8	TRBJ2-5	CAIGRETQYF